This T cell receptor beta chain appears in the sequencing data of a study of PD-L1 blockade in urothelial cancer. Across the study: Male sex and bladder-origin urothelial cancer were recorded for about 90% of the roughly 30 patients.

Some clones are missing from TCRdb's copy, which holds only in-frame ones; the method was immunoSEQ multiplex PCR. The sample shows some 110,000 clones, around 93% of them seen only once. Between the trimmed V and J ends, which lost 5 bases and 2 bases, there was a span of 15 bases. Per the germline V gene, CDR1 is MDHEN and CDR2 is SYDVKM. This CDR3 comprises 15 residues. Time point given: peripheral blood 6 weeks after treatment start. The sequencing here drew on PBMCs, taken around atezolizumab (anti-PD-L1) treatment. This receptor was taken from a man aged 60 to 69 with urothelial cancer. This chain connects TRBV28 to TRBJ1-1, with D hard to call. DNA of the CDR3: TGTGCCAGCAGTCCCGAGGATCGGAGAAACACTGAAGCTTTCTTT. Protein product: CASSPEDRRNTEAFF.